This T cell receptor beta chain derives from a study of blood T cell repertoires in COVID-19. Study background: Nucleic acid was either cDNA or gDNA, and it came from T cells, B-cell-depleted T cells, or PBMCs.

Methods used by the authors: Researchers report that nucleated cell counts were estimated from reference gene primer amplification. Sequencing was performed with immunoSEQ multiplex PCR; in TCRdb, only in-frame clones are kept and a portion is missing. The DNA gave D and trimming, while V, J and clone size come from that table. The profile covers 200,000 to 250,000 clones, with 88% appearing a single time and around 2.9% taken by the ten largest. This TCR came from a woman aged 55-70 years with acute or convalescent COVID-19. Sequencing used peripheral blood.

CDR3 in amino acids: CASSQVRDNNQPQHF. The CDR3 DNA reads TGCGCCAGCAGCCAAGTTAGGGACAACAATCAGCCCCAGCATTTT. The genes are TRBV4-3 and TRBJ1-5; the D gene is possibly TRBD1 (6 bases). Trimming shortened V by 1 base and J by 3 bases, and 10 bases separated the two germline ends. This CDR3 has 15 amino acids. CDR1 is LGHNA and CDR2 is YSLEER in the germline V gene.